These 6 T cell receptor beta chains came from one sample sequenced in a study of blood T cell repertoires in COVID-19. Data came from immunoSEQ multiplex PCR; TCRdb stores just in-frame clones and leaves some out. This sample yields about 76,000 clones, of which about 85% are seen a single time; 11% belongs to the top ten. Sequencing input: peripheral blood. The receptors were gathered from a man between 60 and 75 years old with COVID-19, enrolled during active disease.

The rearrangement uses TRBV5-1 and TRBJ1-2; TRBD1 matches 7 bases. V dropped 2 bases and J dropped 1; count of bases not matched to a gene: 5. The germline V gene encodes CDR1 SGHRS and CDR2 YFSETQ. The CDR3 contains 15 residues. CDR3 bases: TGCGCCAGCAGCTTACGACAGGGAAATAACTATGGCTACACCTTC. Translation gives CASSLRQGNNYGYTF.

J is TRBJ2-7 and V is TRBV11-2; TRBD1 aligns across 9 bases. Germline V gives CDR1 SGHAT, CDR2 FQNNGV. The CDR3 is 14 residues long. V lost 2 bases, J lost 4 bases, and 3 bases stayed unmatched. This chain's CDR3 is CASSLRDRAYEQYF. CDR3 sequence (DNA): TGTGCCAGCAGCTTAAGGGACAGGGCTTACGAGCAGTACTTC.

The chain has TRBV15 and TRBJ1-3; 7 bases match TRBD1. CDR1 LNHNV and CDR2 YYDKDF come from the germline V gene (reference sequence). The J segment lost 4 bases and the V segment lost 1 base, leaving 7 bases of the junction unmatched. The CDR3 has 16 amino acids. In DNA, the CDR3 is TGTGCCACCAGCAGAGGACAGGGATCGTCCGGAAACACCATATATTTT. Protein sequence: CATSRGQGSSGNTIYF.

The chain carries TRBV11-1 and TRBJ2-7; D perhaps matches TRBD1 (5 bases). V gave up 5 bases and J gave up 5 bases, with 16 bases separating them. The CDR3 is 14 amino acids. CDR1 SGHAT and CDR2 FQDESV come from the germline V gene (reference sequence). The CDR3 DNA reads TGTGCCAGCAGCGTTGGCGACAGTCTCAACGAGCAGTACTTC. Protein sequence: CASSVGDSLNEQYF.

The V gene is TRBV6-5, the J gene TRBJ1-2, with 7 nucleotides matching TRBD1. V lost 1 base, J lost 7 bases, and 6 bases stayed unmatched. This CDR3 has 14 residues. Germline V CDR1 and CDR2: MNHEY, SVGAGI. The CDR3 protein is CASSYLDRTTGYTF. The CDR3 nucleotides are TGTGCCAGCAGTTACTTGGACAGGACCACTGGCTACACCTTC.

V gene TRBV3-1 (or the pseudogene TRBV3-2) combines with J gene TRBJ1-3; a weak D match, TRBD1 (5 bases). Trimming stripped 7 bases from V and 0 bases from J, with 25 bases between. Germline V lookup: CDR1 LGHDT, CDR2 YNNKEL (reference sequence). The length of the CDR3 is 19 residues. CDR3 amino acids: CASTFVRRQRGYSGNTIYF. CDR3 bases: TGTGCCAGCACCTTCGTGCGAAGACAAAGGGGATACTCTGGAAACACCATATATTTT.